The 27 T cell receptor beta chains in this list originate from one sample, sequenced in a study of OX40 agonist ivuxolimab in advanced cancers. Sequencing was performed with immunoSEQ multiplex PCR; in TCRdb, only in-frame clones are kept and a portion is missing. The sample holds tens of thousands of clones, 89% seen once. The sample here was CD4+ or CD8+ T cells sorted from blood, taken in a trial of the OX40 agonist ivuxolimab. These receptor sequences come from an adult with an advanced solid tumor such as melanoma, head and neck, liver or kidney cancer.

The chain joins TRBV9 to TRBJ1-6, with 7 bases aligning to TRBD1. The V gene's germline CDR1 is SGDLS and CDR2 YYNGEE. The CDR3 runs to 14 residues. With V trimmed by 0 bases and J by 10 bases, 4 bases remained unmatched. CDR3 in DNA: TGTGCCAGCAGCGTAGAGCCAGGGGGATCACCCCTCCACTTT. As protein: CASSVEPGGSPLHF.

The chain is built from TRBV2 and TRBJ2-7; D gene uncertain. The V and J ends lost 4 bases and 7 bases respectively, with 14 bases between them. The CDR3 sequence is 13 residues long. CDR1 is SNHLY, CDR2 FYNNEI, per germline. The CDR3 region has the DNA TGTGCCAGCAGTGCGCCCCTCTTGTGGGAGCAGTACTTC. This encodes CASSAPLLWEQYF.

The chain employs TRBV11-2 and TRBJ2-6; TRBD2 agrees at 7 bases. The CDR3 runs 19 residues. Germline lookup yields CDR1 SGHAT and CDR2 FQNNGV. The junction had 12 bases not matched to a gene; V was cut back by 4 bases and J by 0 bases. This CDR3 is CASSSSRTGGGSGANVLTF. The CDR3 DNA reads TGTGCCAGCAGCTCCTCGAGGACGGGGGGAGGCTCTGGGGCCAACGTCCTGACTTTC.

This clone was recorded a few times. This chain connects TRBV27 to TRBJ2-5, with 11 bases that match TRBD1. After removal of 3 bases from V and 4 bases from J, the junction contained 31 bases not matched to a gene. CDR3 size: 24 residues. Germline lookup yields CDR1 MNHEY and CDR2 SMNVEV (reference sequence). The CDR3, as DNA: TGTGCCAGCAGTTTCACTTCCTCCCCTGGTGGGAAGGGACAGGGGGGGGTTAGTGGAGAGACCCAGTACTTC. As protein: CASSFTSSPGGKGQGGVSGETQYF.

CDR3 coding DNA: TGTGCCAGTAGTATGGCGGACAGGGGGTCCTCAACTAATGAAAAACTGTTTTTT. This encodes CASSMADRGSSTNEKLFF. The chain combines TRBV19 with TRBJ1-4; 10 bases agree with TRBD1. The germline gives CDR1 LNHDA, CDR2 SQIVND (reference sequence). The junction had 7 bases not matched to a gene; V was cut back by 3 bases and J by 0 bases. This CDR3 comprises 18 residues. The whole variable domain, remainder taken from reference TRBV19 and TRBJ1-4, is DGGITQSPKYLFRKEGQNVTLSCEQNLNHDAMYWYRQDPGQGLRLIYYSQIVNDFQKGDIAEGYSVSREKKESFPLTVTSAQKNPTAFYLCASSMADRGSSTNEKLFFGSGTQLSVL.

The chain joins TRBV5-1 to TRBJ1-1, with a tentative D call TRBD1 (5 bases). The CDR3 runs 13 residues. The germline gives CDR1 SGHRS, CDR2 YFSETQ. V lost 1 base and J lost 7, with 11 bases in between. The CDR3 DNA follows: TGCGCCAGCAGCTTGAGCGGGGGTTTTGAAGCTTTCTTT. Amino acids: CASSLSGGFEAFF.

The gene calls are TRBV11-2 and TRBJ2-6; unclear D gene. The length of the CDR3 is 14 residues. Trimming removed 5 bases from V and 0 bases from J, with 5 bases in between. Germline assignment: CDR1 SGHAT and CDR2 FQNNGV. The CDR3 coding sequence is TGTGCCAGCAGCCCAAACTCTGGGGCCAACGTCCTGACTTTC. Translation gives CASSPNSGANVLTF.

This chain connects TRBV28 to TRBJ1-3, with TRBD1 matching 7 bases. CDR3 size: 16 residues. J lost 4 bases, V lost 3 bases, and 9 bases had no gene match. Germline CDR1 reads MDHEN; CDR2 reads SYDVKM. As DNA, the CDR3 is TGTGCCAGCAGTTTTTTGACAGGGAGGAAGGGAAACACCATATATTTT. Its protein is CASSFLTGRKGNTIYF.

The gene calls are TRBV18 and TRBJ1-1; TRBD1 agrees at 8 bases. Germline V CDR1 and CDR2: KGHSH, LQKENI. This CDR3 spans 14 amino acids. V shed 4 bases, J shed 0 bases, and the junction held 1 base outside the gene matches. The chain's CDR3 is CASSLQGVNTEAFF. CDR3 sequence (DNA): TGTGCCAGCTCACTACAGGGGGTGAACACTGAAGCTTTCTTT.

The chain is built from TRBV7-2 and TRBJ1-1; weak D call: TRBD1 (6 bases). The germline V gene has CDR1 SGHTA and CDR2 FQGNSA. V was clipped by 3 bases and J by 1 base, with 15 bases between them. CDR3 length: 16 amino acids. CDR3 nucleotide sequence: TGTGCCAGCAGCTTTCGGGGGCAGGGATGGAACACTGAAGCTTTCTTT. As protein: CASSFRGQGWNTEAFF.

J is TRBJ2-2 and V is TRBV5-1; 9 bases match TRBD1. The CDR3 loop spans 17 amino acids. The V and J ends lost 0 bases and 7 bases, in that order; junction bases with no gene match: 10. Germline CDR1 is SGHRS and CDR2 is YFSETQ. This CDR3 reads CASSLGPRTGEGGELFF. In DNA, the CDR3 is TGCGCCAGCAGCTTGGGACCGCGGACAGGGGAGGGCGGGGAGCTGTTTTTT.

This chain connects TRBV29-1 to TRBJ1-2; 9 positions match TRBD1. This CDR3 is built from 14 residues. Germline V lookup: CDR1 SQVTM, CDR2 ANQGSEA. V shed 1 base, J shed 8 bases, and the junction held 8 bases outside the gene matches. The CDR3 sequence is CSVEVGTGSRGYTF. CDR3 in DNA: TGCAGCGTTGAAGTAGGGACAGGGAGTCGGGGCTACACCTTC.

The chain employs TRBV16 and TRBJ2-1, with D possibly TRBD2 on 6 matching bases. The CDR3 loop spans 15 amino acids. The germline gives CDR1 KGHSY, CDR2 FQNENV. V was trimmed by 2 bases and J by 6 bases, leaving 14 bases between them. The CDR3 DNA is TGTGCCAGCAGCCAACGTGGCGGGACCGGCAATGAGCAGTTCTTC. It codes for CASSQRGGTGNEQFF.

This clone came up once. This chain uses TRBV5-4 with TRBJ2-5; TRBD2 agrees at 12 bases. Germline CDR1 SGHNT, CDR2 YYREEE (reference sequence). The CDR3 has 16 residues. The ends lost 4 bases at V and 1 base at J; junction bases unmatched: 5. The CDR3, as DNA: TGTGCCAGCAGCCCTCCGGGACTAGCGGGCCAAGAGACCCAGTACTTC. This sequence encodes CASSPPGLAGQETQYF.

The chain employs TRBV27 and TRBJ2-3, with 9 bases fitting TRBD2. CDR3 length: 16 amino acids. The ends lost 1 base at V and 0 bases at J; junction bases unmatched: 2. The V gene's germline CDR1 is MNHEY and CDR2 SMNVEV (reference sequence). CDR3 DNA: TGTGCCAGCAGTTTATGGCGGGGGGGCAGCACAGATACGCAGTATTTT. Translating gives CASSLWRGGSTDTQYF.

This chain links TRBV18 with TRBJ1-4; no definite D call. Germline V gene data show CDR1 as KGHSH and CDR2 as LQKENI. Trimming took 3 bases from V and 7 from J, leaving 9 bases between them. The CDR3 runs to 13 residues. The DNA for the CDR3 is TGTGCCAGCTCACCGGTAGGGAGTGAAAAACTGTTTTTT. Translation gives CASSPVGSEKLFF. The full variable domain, with the rest looked up from reference TRBV18 and TRBJ1-4, is NAGVMQNPRHLVRRRGQEARLRCSPMKGHSHVYWYRQLPEEGLKFMVYLQKENIIDESGMPKERFSAEFPKEGPSILRIQQVVRGDSAAYFCASSPVGSEKLFFGSGTQLSVL.

A few counts support this clone. The chain is built from TRBV27 and TRBJ2-1, with D perhaps matching TRBD1 or TRBD2 (5 bases each). With 0 bases removed from V and 4 bases from J, the gap between germline ends came to 13 bases. Germline V CDR1 and CDR2: MNHEY, SMNVEV (reference sequence). The CDR3 spans 16 residues. The CDR3 DNA is TGTGCCAGCAGTTTATCCTCCGGGGCTGGGTACAATGAGCAGTTCTTC. Translation gives CASSLSSGAGYNEQFF.

The chain recombines TRBV6-1 with TRBJ2-1; D is ambiguous. CDR1 MNHNS and CDR2 SASEGT come from the germline V gene. The CDR3 is 12 amino acids. The V end was cut by 8 bases, the J end by 2 bases, with 7 bases between. CDR3 sequence reads: CASGRTYNEQFF. In DNA form, the CDR3 reads TGTGCCAGCGGTCGGACCTACAATGAGCAGTTCTTC.

The chain combines TRBV10-3 with TRBJ2-1; TRBD1 or TRBD2 may be the D gene (6 bases each). The germline CDR1 and CDR2 sequences are ENHRY and SYGVKD. Trimming cost V 3 bases and J 10 bases, with 13 bases left between them. CDR3 length: 13 amino acids. The CDR3 DNA sequence: TGTGCCATCAGTGACCTGCAGGGGAGGGAGCAGTTCTTC. As protein: CAISDLQGREQFF.

The CDR3 DNA is TGTGCCAGCAGCCCGGGACAGGGGAATACGCAGTATTTT. Translated: CASSPGQGNTQYF. V gene TRBV5-6 combines with J gene TRBJ2-3; 10 nucleotides align to TRBD1. The V and J ends lost 4 bases and 7 bases, in that order; junction bases with no gene match: 3. The V gene's germline CDR1 is SGHDT and CDR2 YYEEEE. This CDR3 contains 13 residues. The full variable domain, completed using reference TRBV5-6 and TRBJ2-3, is DAGVTQSPTHLIKTRGQQVTLRCSPKSGHDTVSWYQQALGQGPQFIFQYYEEEERQRGNFPDRFSGHQFPNYSSELNVNALLLGDSALYLCASSPGQGNTQYFGPGTRLTVL.

The chain uses TRBV5-8 and TRBJ2-7; 9 bases match TRBD1. The CDR3 has 14 residues. The J segment lost 7 bases and the V segment lost 4 bases, leaving 9 bases of the junction unmatched. The germline gives CDR1 SGHTS, CDR2 YDEGEE. The CDR3 is CASSLGTGTGEQYF. The CDR3 bases are TGTGCCAGCAGCCTGGGGACAGGGACAGGGGAGCAGTACTTC. The whole variable domain, remainder taken from reference TRBV5-8 and TRBJ2-7, is EAGVTQSPTHLIKTRGQQATLRCSPISGHTSVYWYQQALGLGLQFLLWYDEGEERNRGNFPPRFSGRQFPNYSSELNVNALELEDSALYLCASSLGTGTGEQYFGPGTRLTVT.

This rearrangement joins TRBV21-1 to TRBJ2-5; the D call of TRBD1 is as the table states it, not checked on the DNA. TRBV21-1 has pseudogene status. The CDR3 totals 15 residues. This chain's CDR3 is CASAPRDRGQETQYF. The CDR3 DNA is TGTGCCAGCGCCCCCCGGGACAGGGGACAAGAGACCCAGTACTTC.

This chain connects TRBV6-1 to TRBJ1-2; 7 bases match TRBD1. The CDR3 contains 17 residues. Germline values: CDR1 MNHNS, CDR2 SASEGT. Germline trimming cut 1 base from V and 3 bases from J; bases unmatched to any gene: 11. CDR3: CASSEGTGAFSDYGYTF. The CDR3 DNA reads TGTGCCAGCAGTGAAGGAACAGGGGCATTTAGTGACTATGGCTACACCTTC.

The chain recombines TRBV7-9 with TRBJ1-3, with no clear D. The CDR3 runs 15 residues. Trimming shortened V by 1 base and J by 0 bases, and 7 bases separated the two germline ends. Germline V gene data show CDR1 as SEHNR and CDR2 as FQNEAQ (reference sequence). DNA for the CDR3: TGTGCCAGCAGCTTAGGGCGGATCTCTGGAAACACCATATATTTT. It encodes CASSLGRISGNTIYF.

V is TRBV6-1 and J is TRBJ2-2; 7 bases align to TRBD2. The V and J ends lost 9 bases and 1 base, in that order; junction bases with no gene match: 5. The CDR3 extends over 14 amino acids. Per germline, CDR1 MNHNS and CDR2 SASEGT. This CDR3 reads CASRRELNTGELFF. The CDR3 DNA reads TGTGCCAGTCGGCGGGAGTTGAACACCGGGGAGCTGTTTTTT.

This chain uses TRBV6-1 with TRBJ1-5; 9 nucleotides agree with TRBD1. Germline V gives CDR1 MNHNS, CDR2 SASEGT. This CDR3 has 16 residues. V lost 2 bases and J lost 4; bases outside the gene matches: 6. The CDR3 coding sequence is TGTGCCAGCAGTGAAAAAAGGGGACAGGGAAATCAGCCCCAGCATTTT. This codes for CASSEKRGQGNQPQHF.

The table lists this clone with a count of one. The genes are TRBV7-2 and TRBJ2-1; either TRBD1 or TRBD2 may fit D (5 bases each). In germline, CDR1 is SGHTA, CDR2 FQGNSA. V lost 5 bases to trimming and J lost 0 bases, with 11 bases between them. The CDR3 extends over 15 amino acids. CDR3 amino acids: CASSRDRSSYNEQFF. The DNA of the CDR3 is TGTGCCAGCAGCCGGGACCGCAGCTCCTACAATGAGCAGTTCTTC. The variable domain in full, completed from reference TRBV7-2 and TRBJ2-1, reads GAGVSQSPSNKVTEKGKDVELRCDPISGHTALYWYRQSLGQGLEFLIYFQGNSAPDKSGLPSDRFSAERTGGSVSTLTIQRTQQEDSAVYLCASSRDRSSYNEQFFGPGTRLTVL.